This T cell receptor (beta chain) appears in the sequencing data of a study of B cell selection in AIRE deficiency. Study-wide results and caveats: Roughly a third of healthy-shared Treg TCRbeta sequences appeared in patient Tconv cells. Shorter CDR3s marked shared Treg sequences, biased toward few non-templated insertions.

Regulatory T cells were sorted as CD4+CD25hiCD127low/negative cells. Control samples were from healthy, unrelated donors. Points on this clone: No antigen is known for it.

In the authors' methods: Pooled Tregs gave some 5x10^4 patient and 9.56x10^4 donor TCRbeta sequences. The repertoire was sequenced with immunoSEQ multiplex PCR; TCRdb's copy has only in-frame clones and lacks some. V and J calls and clone size are copied from that table; D and trimming were computed from the DNA. The table includes tens of thousands of clones, about nine tenths detected once. The sample was CD4+CD25+ Tregs sorted from PBMCs. The sequence was collected from a human donor in good health.

The CDR3 region is CASNKGRDSPLHF. The CDR3, as DNA: TGTGCCAGCAACAAAGGCAGGGATTCACCCCTCCACTTT. The chain joins TRBV7-9 to TRBJ1-6, with a weak D call TRBD1 (5 bases). This CDR3 has 13 amino acids. The V and J ends lost 7 bases and 8 bases respectively, with 12 bases between them. In germline, CDR1 is SEHNR, CDR2 FQNEAQ (reference sequence).